One sample yielded the 22 T cell receptor beta chains listed below, sequenced in a study of blood T cell repertoires in COVID-19. The table came from immunoSEQ multiplex PCR; TCRdb's copy has only in-frame clones and leaves some out. Counted here are about 330,000 clones, roughly 90% occurring once; the ten biggest clones make up around 20%. Sequencing was done on a sample of PBMCs or T cells enriched from blood (not recorded which). The receptors come from a woman younger than 45 who had recovered from COVID-19.

This chain connects TRBV9 to TRBJ2-1; TRBD1 matches 8 bases. The germline V gene has CDR1 SGDLS and CDR2 YYNGEE. The CDR3 contains 13 residues. V was clipped by 5 bases and J by 8 bases; unmatched bases: 6. This CDR3 reads CASSIQGADEQFF. The CDR3 bases are TGTGCCAGCAGTATCCAGGGGGCCGATGAGCAGTTCTTC. The whole variable domain, remainder taken from reference TRBV9 and TRBJ2-1, is DSGVTQTPKHLITATGQRVTLRCSPRSGDLSVYWYQQSLDQGLQFLIQYYNGEERAKGNILERFSAQQFPDLHSELNLSSLELGDSALYFCASSIQGADEQFFGPGTRLTVL.

Of note for this clone: Other nucleotide sequences in the sample specify the same CDR3. The genes are TRBV5-4 and TRBJ2-6; 8 nucleotides match TRBD1. V trimming: 2 bases; J trimming: 2 bases; junction bases outside the gene matches: 0. This CDR3 spans 15 amino acids. Germline CDR1 and CDR2: SGHNT and YYREEE (reference sequence). The chain's CDR3 is CASSLQGAGANVLTF. CDR3 nucleotide sequence: TGTGCCAGCAGCTTACAGGGGGCTGGGGCCAACGTCCTGACTTTC.

The gene calls are TRBV29-1 and TRBJ2-3; tentatively, D is TRBD2 (5 bases). The CDR3 extends over 15 amino acids. The germline V and J ends were trimmed by 2 bases and 6 bases, with 18 bases remaining between them. Per germline, CDR1 SQVTM and CDR2 ANQGSEA. CDR3: CSVEWGARAEDTQYF. CDR3 DNA sequence: TGCAGCGTTGAATGGGGAGCACGAGCGGAGGATACGCAGTATTTT.

The chain employs TRBV12-3 or TRBV12-4 and TRBJ1-1; TRBD1 matches at 7 bases. This CDR3 has 13 amino acids. V lost 4 bases and J lost 5; bases outside the gene matches: 4. The CDR3, as DNA: TGTGCCAGCAGTTCACAGGGGAGAACTGAAGCTTTCTTT. Translating it yields CASSSQGRTEAFF.

The chain employs TRBV6-2 or TRBV6-3 and TRBJ1-4, with unresolved D. Germline loops: CDR1 MNHEY, CDR2 SVGEGT. CDR3 length: 16 amino acids. Trimming removed 2 bases at V and 0 bases at J, with 10 bases between. CDR3 sequence (DNA): TGTGCCAGCAGTTACGATGGCCGTACAACTAATGAAAAACTGTTTTTT. Amino acids: CASSYDGRTTNEKLFF.

This sequence joins TRBV6-5 and TRBJ1-4, with TRBD1 matching over 9 bases. The CDR3 spans 14 residues. The V and J ends lost 2 bases and 5 bases, in that order; junction bases with no gene match: 0. Germline CDR1 and CDR2: MNHEY and SVGAGI. CDR3 sequence reads: CASSYGTGNEKLFF. In DNA, the CDR3 is TGTGCCAGCAGTTACGGGACAGGGAATGAAAAACTGTTTTTT.

The chain links TRBV9 to TRBJ1-2, with 8 bases lining up with TRBD1. This CDR3 comprises 15 residues. CDR1 and CDR2 (germline): SGDLS, YYNGEE. V lost 0 bases to trimming and J lost 4 bases; unmatched junction nucleotides: 5. CDR3 nucleotides: TGTGCCAGCAGCGTAGAAGTACAGGGGGGCTATGGCTACACCTTC. The encoded protein is CASSVEVQGGYGYTF.

The genes are TRBV5-4 and TRBJ2-5; D perhaps matches TRBD2 (5 bases). Trimming removed 5 bases at V and 4 bases at J, with 21 bases between. CDR1 is SGHNT, CDR2 YYREEE, per germline (reference sequence). This CDR3 has 16 amino acids. The chain's CDR3 is CASSSDSYPTPETQYF. In DNA, the CDR3 is TGTGCCAGCAGTTCGGACTCTTACCCCACTCCAGAGACCCAGTACTTC.

The chain has TRBV24-1 and TRBJ2-2; TRBD2 is a possible D gene (6 bases). Germline CDR1 KGHDR, CDR2 SFDVKD. Deletions cut 7 bases from V and 1 base from J, with 18 bases between. The CDR3 spans 17 residues. The CDR3 sequence is CATRSPIGTQNTGELFF. Here the CDR3 DNA reads TGTGCCACCAGATCGCCTATCGGGACTCAGAACACCGGGGAGCTGTTTTTT.

The chain employs TRBV18 and TRBJ2-7; 7 nucleotides match TRBD1. Losses at the gene ends were 4 bases for V and 2 bases for J; bases not matched to a gene: 14. The germline V gene encodes CDR1 KGHSH and CDR2 LQKENI. This CDR3 is built from 17 residues. The CDR3 DNA reads as TGTGCCAGCTCACAATATATGCTCCCGACAGGGCCCTACGAGCAGTACTTC. It specifies CASSQYMLPTGPYEQYF.

Only one count was recorded for this clone. The chain combines TRBV6-5 with TRBJ2-3, with TRBD2 identical over 7 bases. The CDR3 loop spans 15 amino acids. The germline CDR1 and CDR2 sequences are MNHEY and SVGAGI. With 2 bases clipped from V and 3 bases from J, the junction kept 5 bases outside the gene matches. The CDR3 loop reads CASSYEWGGTDTQYF. CDR3 nucleotide sequence: TGTGCCAGCAGTTACGAGTGGGGGGGGACAGATACGCAGTATTTT.

The CDR3, as DNA: TGTGCCAGCAGCTCCAGCCACGGACACCTCGGGGAGCTGTTTTTT. This encodes CASSSSHGHLGELFF. The gene calls are TRBV11-3 and TRBJ2-2; TRBD1 is a possible D gene (5 bases). Germline CDR1 is SGHNT and CDR2 is YENEEA. The CDR3 has 15 residues. The V and J ends lost 4 bases and 7 bases respectively, with 16 bases between them.

Comment on this clone: Other nucleotide sequences from this sample produce the same CDR3. The rearrangement links TRBV3-1 (or the pseudogene TRBV3-2) to TRBJ1-2, with D possibly being TRBD1 (6 bases). Between the trimmed V and J ends, which lost 3 bases and 2 bases, there was a span of 7 bases. CDR1 is LGHDT, CDR2 YNNKEL, per germline (reference sequence). The CDR3 covers 13 residues. CDR3 in DNA: TGTGCCAGCAGCCAGCAGGGGAACTATGGCTACACCTTC. Amino acids: CASSQQGNYGYTF.

This clone was observed once. The genes are TRBV5-6 and TRBJ2-1, with D possibly matching TRBD2 (5 bases). CDR3 size: 12 residues. Germline V gives CDR1 SGHDT, CDR2 YYEEEE. The V end lost 2 bases, the J end lost 8 bases, and 8 bases lay between the germline ends. CDR3 region: CASSFSVHEQFF. The CDR3 DNA is TGTGCCAGCAGCTTTAGCGTCCATGAGCAGTTCTTC.

This rearrangement joins TRBV5-5 to TRBJ1-5; no firm D call. The germline V gene has CDR1 SGHKS and CDR2 YYEKEE (reference sequence). This CDR3 spans 14 amino acids. V was trimmed by 0 bases and J by 0 bases, leaving 4 bases between them. In DNA form, the CDR3 reads TGTGCCAGCAGCTTGGGCTATAGCAATCAGCCCCAGCATTTT. Protein sequence: CASSLGYSNQPQHF.

The chain couples TRBV4-1 to TRBJ2-1, with D possibly TRBD1 on 5 matching bases. The V gene lost 1 base and the J gene lost 2 bases, with 9 bases spanning the gap. CDR3 length equals 15 residues. CDR1 is MGHRA and CDR2 is YSYEKL in the germline V gene. The CDR3 coding sequence is TGCGCCAGCAGCCAAGCTACAGGACCCTACAATGAGCAGTTCTTC. Its translation: CASSQATGPYNEQFF.

CDR3 region: CASSWRTGTASTIYF. The CDR3 region has the DNA TGTGCCAGCAGCTGGAGGACCGGGACAGCAAGCACCATATATTTT. The chain has TRBV5-6 and TRBJ1-3; 7 bases match TRBD1. CDR1 and CDR2 (germline): SGHDT, YYEEEE. J was trimmed by 9 bases and V by 3 bases; bases with no gene match: 12. The CDR3 is made up of 15 amino acids.

About this clone itself: This CDR3 is also generated by other DNA sequences in the sample. The chain carries TRBV18 and TRBJ2-7, with D tentatively TRBD1 (6 bases). Germline V gene sequence: CDR1 KGHSH, CDR2 LQKENI. Trimming took off 3 bases at V and 2 bases at J, with 14 bases between the two ends. The CDR3 totals 15 residues. CDR3 loop: CASSPTGTGPYEQYF. CDR3 nucleotide sequence: TGTGCCAGCTCACCTACAGGGACGGGTCCCTACGAGCAGTACTTC.

This chain joins TRBV19 and TRBJ2-7; D is possibly TRBD2 (5 bases). The CDR3 loop spans 11 amino acids. Germline CDR1 reads LNHDA; CDR2 reads SQIVND (reference sequence). V was cut by 4 bases and J by 4 bases, with 5 bases left in between. The CDR3 is CASSTGYEQYF. The CDR3 DNA follows: TGTGCCAGTAGTACGGGATACGAGCAGTACTTC.

V usage is TRBV11-2 and J usage is TRBJ2-2; a weak D match, TRBD2 (5 bases). CDR1 is SGHAT and CDR2 is FQNNGV in the germline V gene. The V and J ends lost 5 bases and 8 bases respectively, with 24 bases between them. The CDR3 contains 17 residues. CDR3 region: CASSSGSGFGVAGELFF. Written as DNA, the CDR3 is TGTGCCAGCAGCAGTGGCTCCGGTTTCGGGGTGGCTGGGGAGCTGTTTTTT.

This chain joins TRBV7-3 and TRBJ2-7; D is possibly TRBD2 (6 bases). V dropped 1 base and J dropped 6 bases, with 10 bases sitting between them. The CDR3 consists of 13 residues. Per germline, CDR1 SGHTA and CDR2 FQGTGA. The chain's CDR3 is CASSLRAGREQYF. The CDR3 DNA reads TGTGCCAGCAGCTTAAGGGCGGGACGCGAGCAGTACTTC.

V is TRBV29-1 and J is TRBJ1-3; TRBD1 matches at 7 bases. Germline CDR1 and CDR2: SQVTM and ANQGSEA. Trimming cost V 3 bases and J 0 bases; bases outside gene matches: 2. The CDR3 spans 14 residues. The CDR3 region has the DNA TGCAGCGTTGATGACAGGGTCTCTGGAAACACCATATATTTT. It yields the protein CSVDDRVSGNTIYF.